This T cell receptor beta chain stems from a study of blood T cell repertoires in COVID-19. Germline CDR1 reads MNHNY; CDR2 reads SVGAGI (reference sequence). The CDR3 covers 12 residues. The V gene lost 8 bases and the J gene lost 2 bases, with 9 bases spanning the gap. Data came from immunoSEQ multiplex PCR; TCRdb stores just in-frame clones and leaves some out. The sample lists approximately 300,000 clones; under 90% were seen once. This sequence was found in a woman aged 25 to 39 with COVID-19, enrolled during active disease. The sequenced sample consisted of peripheral blood. The genes are TRBV6-6 and TRBJ1-2, with D possibly being TRBD1 (6 bases). CDR3 protein: CASGTGNYGYTF. For the CDR3, the DNA is TGTGCCAGCGGAACAGGGAACTATGGCTACACCTTC.